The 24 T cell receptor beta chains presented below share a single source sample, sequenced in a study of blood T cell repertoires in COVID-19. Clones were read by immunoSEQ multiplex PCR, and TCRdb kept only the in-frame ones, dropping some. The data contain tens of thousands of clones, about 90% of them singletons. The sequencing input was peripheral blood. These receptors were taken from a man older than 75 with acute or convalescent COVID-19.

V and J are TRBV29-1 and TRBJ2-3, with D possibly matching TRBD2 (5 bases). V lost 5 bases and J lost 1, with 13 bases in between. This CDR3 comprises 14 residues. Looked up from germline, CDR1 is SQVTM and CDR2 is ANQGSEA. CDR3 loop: CSVSEGAGTDTQYF. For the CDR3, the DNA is TGCAGCGTTTCAGAGGGCGCCGGCACAGATACGCAGTATTTT.

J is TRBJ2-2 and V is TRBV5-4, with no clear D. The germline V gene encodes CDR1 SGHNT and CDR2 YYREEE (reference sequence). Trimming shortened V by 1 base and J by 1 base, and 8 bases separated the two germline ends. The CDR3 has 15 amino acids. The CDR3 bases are TGTGCCAGCAGCTTGCCCACGGGGAACACCGGGGAGCTGTTTTTT. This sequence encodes CASSLPTGNTGELFF.

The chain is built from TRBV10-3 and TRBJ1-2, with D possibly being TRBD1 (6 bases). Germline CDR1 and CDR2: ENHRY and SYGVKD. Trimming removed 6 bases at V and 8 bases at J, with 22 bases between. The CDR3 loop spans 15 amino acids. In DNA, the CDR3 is TGTGCCATCAGGGGGGCCGGTGAACAGGGAAAGGGCTACACCTTC. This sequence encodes CAIRGAGEQGKGYTF.

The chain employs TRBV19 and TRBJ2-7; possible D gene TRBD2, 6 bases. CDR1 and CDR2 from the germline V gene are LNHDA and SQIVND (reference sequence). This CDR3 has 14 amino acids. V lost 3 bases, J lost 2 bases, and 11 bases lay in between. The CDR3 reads CASSISPGAYEQYF. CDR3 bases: TGTGCCAGTAGTATTTCTCCGGGGGCCTACGAGCAGTACTTC. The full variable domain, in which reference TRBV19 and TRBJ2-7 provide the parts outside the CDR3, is DGGITQSPKYLFRKEGQNVTLSCEQNLNHDAMYWYRQDPGQGLRLIYYSQIVNDFQKGDIAEGYSVSREKKESFPLTVTSAQKNPTAFYLCASSISPGAYEQYFGPGTRLTVT.

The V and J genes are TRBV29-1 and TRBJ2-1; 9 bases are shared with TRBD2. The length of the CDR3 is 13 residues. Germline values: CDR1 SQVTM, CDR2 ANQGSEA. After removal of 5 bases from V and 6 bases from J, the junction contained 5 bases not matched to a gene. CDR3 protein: CSVTSGGFNEQFF. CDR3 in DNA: TGCAGCGTTACCAGCGGGGGGTTCAATGAGCAGTTCTTC.

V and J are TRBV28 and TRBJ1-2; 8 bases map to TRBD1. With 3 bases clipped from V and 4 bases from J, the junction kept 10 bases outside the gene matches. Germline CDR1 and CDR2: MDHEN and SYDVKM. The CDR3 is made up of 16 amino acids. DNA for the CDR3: TGTGCCAGCAGTTTTCCGGGACAGGCCGCTTCCTATGGCTACACCTTC. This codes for CASSFPGQAASYGYTF.

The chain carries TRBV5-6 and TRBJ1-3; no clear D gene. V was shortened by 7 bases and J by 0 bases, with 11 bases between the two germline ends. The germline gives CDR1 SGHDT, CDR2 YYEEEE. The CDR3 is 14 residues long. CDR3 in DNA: TGTGCCAGCTCCATCGGGTTCTCTGGAAACACCATATATTTT. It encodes CASSIGFSGNTIYF.

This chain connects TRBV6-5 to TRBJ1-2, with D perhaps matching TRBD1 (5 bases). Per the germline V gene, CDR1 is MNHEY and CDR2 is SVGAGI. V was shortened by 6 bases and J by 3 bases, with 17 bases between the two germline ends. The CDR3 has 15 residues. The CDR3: CASRSVGGADYGYTF. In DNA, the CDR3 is TGTGCCAGCAGGTCGGTGGGCGGGGCGGACTATGGCTACACCTTC.

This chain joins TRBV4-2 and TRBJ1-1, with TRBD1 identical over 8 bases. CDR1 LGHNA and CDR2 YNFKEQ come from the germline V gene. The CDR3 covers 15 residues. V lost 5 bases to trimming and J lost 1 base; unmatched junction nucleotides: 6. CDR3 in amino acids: CASSGWTGTNTEAFF. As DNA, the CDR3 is TGTGCCAGCAGCGGATGGACAGGGACGAACACTGAAGCTTTCTTT.

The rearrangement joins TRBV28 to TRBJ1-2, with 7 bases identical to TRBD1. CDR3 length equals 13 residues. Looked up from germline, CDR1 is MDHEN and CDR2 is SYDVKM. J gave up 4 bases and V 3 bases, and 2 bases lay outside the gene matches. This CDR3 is CASSFRDSYGYTF. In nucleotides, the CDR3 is TGTGCCAGCAGTTTTCGGGACAGCTATGGCTACACCTTC.

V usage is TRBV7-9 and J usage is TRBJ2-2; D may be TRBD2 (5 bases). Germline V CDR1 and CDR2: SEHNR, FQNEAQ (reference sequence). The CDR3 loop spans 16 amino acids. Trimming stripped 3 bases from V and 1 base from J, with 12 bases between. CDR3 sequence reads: CASSFTTRQNTGELFF. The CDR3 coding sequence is TGTGCCAGCAGCTTTACCACTAGACAGAACACCGGGGAGCTGTTTTTT.

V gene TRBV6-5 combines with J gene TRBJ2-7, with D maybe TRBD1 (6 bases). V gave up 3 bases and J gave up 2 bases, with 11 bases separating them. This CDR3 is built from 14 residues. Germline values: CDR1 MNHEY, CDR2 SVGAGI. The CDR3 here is CASSYQTGPYEQYF. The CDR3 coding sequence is TGTGCCAGCAGTTATCAGACAGGTCCCTACGAGCAGTACTTC.

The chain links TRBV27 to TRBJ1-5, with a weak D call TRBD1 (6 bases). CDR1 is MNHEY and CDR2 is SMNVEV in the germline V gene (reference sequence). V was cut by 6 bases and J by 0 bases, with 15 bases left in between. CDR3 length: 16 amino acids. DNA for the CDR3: TGTGCCAGCAGAGCCGGGACACATTCTAGCAATCAGCCCCAGCATTTT. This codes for CASRAGTHSSNQPQHF.

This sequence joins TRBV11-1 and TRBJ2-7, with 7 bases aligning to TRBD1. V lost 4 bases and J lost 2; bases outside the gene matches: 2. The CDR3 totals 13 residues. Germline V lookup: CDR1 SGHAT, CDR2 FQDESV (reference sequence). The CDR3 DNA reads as TGTGCCAGCAGCTGGGGACAGACCTACGAGCAGTACTTC. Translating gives CASSWGQTYEQYF.

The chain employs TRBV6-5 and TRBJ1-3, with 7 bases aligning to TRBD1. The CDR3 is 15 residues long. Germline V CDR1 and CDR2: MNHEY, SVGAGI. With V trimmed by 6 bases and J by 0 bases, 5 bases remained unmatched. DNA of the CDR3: TGTGCCAGCAGATGGGACAGCTCCTCTGGAAACACCATATATTTT. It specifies CASRWDSSSGNTIYF.

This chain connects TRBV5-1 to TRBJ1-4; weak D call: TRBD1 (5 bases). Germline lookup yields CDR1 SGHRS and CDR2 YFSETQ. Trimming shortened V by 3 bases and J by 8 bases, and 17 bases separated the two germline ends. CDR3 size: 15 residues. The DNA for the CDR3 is TGCGCCAGCAGCTCATCAGCGGGGGTAAGAGAAAAACTGTTTTTT. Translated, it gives CASSSSAGVREKLFF. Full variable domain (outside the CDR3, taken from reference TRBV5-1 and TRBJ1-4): KAGVTQTPRYLIKTRGQQVTLSCSPISGHRSVSWYQQTPGQGLQFLFEYFSETQRNKGNFPGRFSGRQFSNSRSEMNVSTLELGDSALYLCASSSSAGVREKLFFGSGTQLSVL.

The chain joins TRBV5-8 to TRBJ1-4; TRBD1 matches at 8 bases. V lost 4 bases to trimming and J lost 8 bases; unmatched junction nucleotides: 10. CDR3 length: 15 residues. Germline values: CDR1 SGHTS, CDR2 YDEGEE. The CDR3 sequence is CASSQGTGVAEKLFF. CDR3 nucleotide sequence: TGTGCCAGCAGCCAAGGGACAGGCGTGGCGGAAAAACTGTTTTTT.

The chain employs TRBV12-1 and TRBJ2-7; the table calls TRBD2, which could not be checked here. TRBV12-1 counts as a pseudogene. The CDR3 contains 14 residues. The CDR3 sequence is CASSFGLAGVEQYF. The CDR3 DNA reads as TGTGCCAGCAGCTTTGGTCTAGCGGGAGTTGAGCAGTACTTC.

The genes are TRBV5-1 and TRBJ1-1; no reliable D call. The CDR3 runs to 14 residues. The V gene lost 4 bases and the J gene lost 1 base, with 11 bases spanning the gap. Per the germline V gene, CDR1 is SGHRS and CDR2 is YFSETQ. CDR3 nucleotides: TGCGCCAGCAGCCTGAGCGGCAGGAACACTGAAGCTTTCTTT. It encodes CASSLSGRNTEAFF.

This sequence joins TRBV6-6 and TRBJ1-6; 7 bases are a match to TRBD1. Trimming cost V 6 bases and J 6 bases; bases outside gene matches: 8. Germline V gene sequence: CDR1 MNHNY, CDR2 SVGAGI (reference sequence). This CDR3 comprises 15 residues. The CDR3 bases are TGTGCCAGCAGCCTGACCCGGGACAGTAATTCACCCCTCCACTTT. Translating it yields CASSLTRDSNSPLHF.

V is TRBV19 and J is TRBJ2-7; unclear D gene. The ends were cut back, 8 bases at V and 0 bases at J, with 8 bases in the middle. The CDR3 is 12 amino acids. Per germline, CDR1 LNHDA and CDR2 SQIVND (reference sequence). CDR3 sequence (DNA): TGTGCCAGTGCCCGGAGCTCCTACGAGCAGTACTTC. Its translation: CASARSSYEQYF.

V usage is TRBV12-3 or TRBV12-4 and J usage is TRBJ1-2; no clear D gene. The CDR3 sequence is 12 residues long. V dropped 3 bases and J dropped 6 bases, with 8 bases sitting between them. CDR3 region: CASSLRGNGYTF. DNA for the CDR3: TGTGCCAGCAGTTTGAGAGGGAATGGCTACACCTTC.

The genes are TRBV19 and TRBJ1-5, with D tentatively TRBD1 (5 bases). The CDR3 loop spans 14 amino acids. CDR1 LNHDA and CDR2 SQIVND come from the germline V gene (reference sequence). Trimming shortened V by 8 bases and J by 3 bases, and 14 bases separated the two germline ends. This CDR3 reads CASLGQAVNQPQHF. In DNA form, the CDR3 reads TGTGCCAGTTTGGGGCAGGCGGTCAATCAGCCCCAGCATTTT.

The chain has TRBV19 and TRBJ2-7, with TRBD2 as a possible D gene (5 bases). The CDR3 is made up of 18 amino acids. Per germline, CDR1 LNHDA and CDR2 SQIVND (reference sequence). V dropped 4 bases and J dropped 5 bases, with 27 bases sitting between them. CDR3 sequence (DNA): TGTGCCAGTAGTACGGGCTTCGGGAATTTCGGGGTTTCGGACGAGCAGTACTTC. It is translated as CASSTGFGNFGVSDEQYF.